These 30 T cell receptor beta chains were all obtained from the same sample, sequenced in a study of response to subunit inactivated influenza vaccine. TCRdb fed the RT-PCR reads into MiXCR, producing one record per CDR3 protein. The table has about 570,000 distinct CDR3 sequences, approximately 11% seen once; the top ten hold about 10%. These data also formed part of another study, on T cells expressing NK-cell markers. As reported in that work: UMI-tagged 5'RACE template switching yielded the TCR beta cDNA.

The sample here was PBMCs from blood, taken on the day of vaccination. These receptors all come from a man in his fifties or sixties who received an inactivated influenza vaccine.

The chain joins TRBV3-1 to TRBJ1-1; 10 nucleotides match TRBD1. The CDR3 has 17 residues. After removal of 1 base from V and 1 base from J, the junction contained 6 bases not matched to a gene. In germline, CDR1 is LGHDT, CDR2 YNNKEL (reference sequence). The CDR3 region is CASSQGQGARGNTEAFF. CDR3 nucleotides: TGTGCCAGCAGCCAAGGACAGGGGGCGAGGGGGAACACTGAAGCTTTCTTT.

As for this clonotype: At one boundary the junction diverges from the germline segment, which might be a read error. This chain connects TRBV29-1 to TRBJ2-2; TRBD2 matches at 12 bases. Germline CDR1 and CDR2: SQVTM and ANQGSEA. This CDR3 comprises 15 residues. In DNA form, the CDR3 reads TGCAGCATTGAAGGACTAGCGGGATATGGCGGGGAGCTGTTTTTT. The encoded protein is CSIEGLAGYGGELFF.

This clonotype has more than one count but fewer than ten. This chain joins TRBV11-2 and TRBJ2-1; no reliable D call. The germline V gene encodes CDR1 SGHAT and CDR2 FQNNGV. Deletions cut 5 bases from V and 2 bases from J, with 13 bases between. The CDR3 length is 15 residues. CDR3: CASSEASPPYNEQFF. CDR3 DNA sequence: TGTGCCAGCAGCGAGGCTAGTCCCCCCTACAATGAGCAGTTCTTC.

This clonotype has more than one count but fewer than ten. This CDR3 reads CASSYLQGYEQYF. CDR3 coding DNA: TGTGCCAGCAGTTACCTACAGGGTTACGAGCAGTACTTC. The rearrangement joins TRBV6-2 or TRBV6-3 to TRBJ2-7; a possible D gene is TRBD1 (6 bases). This CDR3 region has 13 residues. Germline V gene data show CDR1 as MNHEY and CDR2 as SVGEGT. The V end was cut by 2 bases, the J end by 4 bases, with 9 bases between.

The chain recombines TRBV10-2 with TRBJ2-7, with TRBD1 identical over 8 bases. Germline V lookup: CDR1 WSHSY, CDR2 SAAADI. Trimming at V came to 4 bases and at J to 2 bases, leaving 7 bases not matched to a gene. This CDR3 has 15 residues. CDR3 protein: CASSGHRGSAYEQYF. The CDR3 nucleotides are TGCGCCAGCAGTGGTCACAGGGGGAGCGCCTACGAGCAGTACTTC.

J is TRBJ1-5 and V is TRBV2, with 7 positions matching TRBD1. V trimming: 6 bases; J trimming: 3 bases; junction bases outside the gene matches: 5. Germline assignment: CDR1 SNHLY and CDR2 FYNNEI. This CDR3 spans 14 amino acids. CDR3 in DNA: TGTGCCAGCAGAGCCGGGACAGACAATCAGCCCCAGCATTTT. Its translation: CASRAGTDNQPQHF.

The rearrangement uses TRBV25-1 and TRBJ2-7; possible D gene TRBD2, 5 bases. Germline V gene data show CDR1 as MGHDK and CDR2 as SYGVNS. This CDR3 has 14 residues. V lost 1 base to trimming and J lost 4 bases, with 11 bases between them. The CDR3: CASSESYRGYEQYF. CDR3 nucleotides: TGTGCCAGCAGTGAATCTTATCGGGGTTACGAGCAGTACTTC.

This clonotype was found a few times. J is TRBJ2-7 and V is TRBV27; 10 nucleotides agree with TRBD2. Germline CDR1 reads MNHEY; CDR2 reads SMNVEV (reference sequence). J was trimmed by 2 bases and V by 6 bases; bases with no gene match: 13. The CDR3 runs 17 residues. The chain's CDR3 is CASRPIAGGPSTYEQYF. CDR3 in DNA: TGTGCCAGCAGACCCATAGCGGGAGGACCTTCAACCTACGAGCAGTACTTC.

This clonotype was detected only a few times. V is TRBV4-1 and J is TRBJ1-3; D ambiguous. The V gene's germline CDR1 is MGHRA and CDR2 YSYEKL. The CDR3 runs to 15 residues. Between the trimmed V and J ends, which lost 6 bases and 0 bases, there was a span of 12 bases. The CDR3 DNA sequence: TGCGCCAGCAGGGCGAGGACGGACTCTGGAAACACCATATATTTT. Translation gives CASRARTDSGNTIYF.

This clonotype was recorded once. The V gene is TRBV20-1, the J gene TRBJ2-7; D unclear. This CDR3 has 15 residues. V lost 0 bases and J lost 3, with 15 bases in between. CDR1 and CDR2 from the germline V gene are DFQATT and SNEGSKA (reference sequence). The CDR3 loop is CSARDLTGSDYEQYF. In nucleotides, the CDR3 is TGCAGTGCTAGAGATTTAACGGGCTCCGACTACGAGCAGTACTTC.

The chain recombines TRBV12-3 or TRBV12-4 with TRBJ2-3; D is possibly TRBD1 or TRBD2 (9 bases each). V shed 5 bases and J shed 2 bases, with 29 bases lying between them. The CDR3 loop spans 20 amino acids. The CDR3 spells CASSSRDRVPSGGTTDTQYF. CDR3 nucleotide sequence: TGTGCCAGCAGTAGCCGGGACAGGGTGCCAAGCGGGGGGACCACAGATACGCAGTATTTT.

This clonotype was counted ten times or more. V and J are TRBV11-2 and TRBJ1-2; 7 bases line up with TRBD1. The germline CDR1 and CDR2 sequences are SGHAT and FQNNGV. CDR3 length: 15 amino acids. The trim removed 4 bases at V and 4 bases at J, leaving 9 bases unmatched. The CDR3 DNA reads TGTGCCAGCAGCTCCACGACAGGGCTTACCTATGGCTACACCTTC. Residues: CASSSTTGLTYGYTF.

The rearrangement uses TRBV25-1 and TRBJ1-4; 10 nucleotides agree with TRBD1. V lost 4 bases to trimming and J lost 7 bases; unmatched junction nucleotides: 9. The CDR3 covers 16 residues. CDR1 MGHDK and CDR2 SYGVNS come from the germline V gene. CDR3 protein: CASSGWTGGIGEKLFF. The CDR3 DNA reads as TGTGCCAGCAGTGGCTGGACAGGGGGAATAGGTGAAAAACTGTTTTTT.

The chain is built from TRBV29-1 and TRBJ1-1; possibly TRBD1 for D (5 bases). The CDR3 runs to 16 residues. Germline loops: CDR1 SQVTM, CDR2 ANQGSEA. V shed 7 bases and J shed 4 bases, with 25 bases lying between them. The CDR3 spells CSARDQGRGGGTEAFF. Here the CDR3 DNA reads TGCAGCGCAAGGGACCAGGGTCGGGGAGGCGGCACTGAAGCTTTCTTT.

The chain joins TRBV5-1 to TRBJ2-7; 10 nucleotides agree with TRBD1. CDR1 SGHRS and CDR2 YFSETQ come from the germline V gene. There are 15 residues in the CDR3. Unmatched junction bases numbered 5, after V lost 1 base and J lost 4 bases. The chain's CDR3 is CASSLQGQGSYEQYF. The CDR3 bases are TGCGCCAGCAGCTTGCAGGGACAGGGGTCATACGAGCAGTACTTC.

This clonotype was counted a few times. The genes are TRBV7-8 and TRBJ1-5; D ambiguous. Per germline, CDR1 SGHVS and CDR2 FQNEAQ. The CDR3 is made up of 14 amino acids. With 2 bases removed from V and 0 bases from J, the gap between germline ends came to 5 bases. CDR3 sequence (DNA): TGTGCCAGCAGCTTAATGAGTAGCAATCAGCCCCAGCATTTT. Its translation: CASSLMSSNQPQHF.

There are a few counts of this clonotype. The rearrangement links TRBV7-2 to TRBJ2-1, with D possibly TRBD1 on 5 matching bases. CDR3 length: 17 residues. Trimming removed 5 bases from V and 9 bases from J, with 26 bases in between. CDR1 and CDR2 from the germline V gene are SGHTA and FQGNSA. The chain's CDR3 is CASSPNRFPLTIGEQFF. The CDR3 DNA is TGTGCCAGCAGCCCAAACAGGTTTCCCCTCACAATCGGTGAGCAGTTCTTC.

The chain combines TRBV11-1 with TRBJ2-5; unclear D gene. The germline V and J ends were trimmed by 0 bases and 2 bases, with 19 bases remaining between them. Looked up from germline, CDR1 is SGHAT and CDR2 is FQDESV (reference sequence). The CDR3 consists of 18 residues. The CDR3 spells CASSLAPRSYTEQETQYF. CDR3 sequence (DNA): TGTGCCAGCAGCTTAGCGCCCAGGAGTTATACCGAGCAAGAGACCCAGTACTTC.

The table lists this clonotype with a few counts. The chain joins TRBV7-2 to TRBJ2-5; D unresolved. V lost 0 bases, J lost 5 bases, and 7 bases lay in between. The CDR3 has 13 residues. The germline V gene encodes CDR1 SGHTA and CDR2 FQGNSA. Here the CDR3 reads CASSLAPMETQYF. CDR3 nucleotides: TGTGCCAGCAGCTTAGCGCCAATGGAGACCCAGTACTTC.

This clonotype was observed a few times. V is TRBV6-5 and J is TRBJ2-3, with D maybe TRBD1 (5 bases). V was pared by 2 bases and J by 6 bases, with 12 bases between. CDR1 and CDR2 (germline): MNHEY, SVGAGI. This CDR3 is 14 amino acids long. The CDR3 reads CASSYPNAGDTQYF. The CDR3 nucleotides read TGTGCCAGCAGTTACCCTAATGCAGGGGATACGCAGTATTTT.

The gene calls are TRBV5-1 and TRBJ2-6; 12 positions agree with TRBD1. The trim removed 4 bases at V and 3 bases at J, leaving 14 bases unmatched. This CDR3 spans 20 amino acids. Germline-derived CDR1 and CDR2 are SGHRS and YFSETQ. CDR3 coding DNA: TGCGCCAGCAGCATGCTTATTCCCCGGGACAGGGGGCGTGGGGCCAACGTCCTGACTTTC. Protein: CASSMLIPRDRGRGANVLTF.

This clonotype was observed a few times. The chain couples TRBV5-1 to TRBJ1-1; D gene ambiguous. CDR1 and CDR2 from the germline V gene are SGHRS and YFSETQ. CDR3 length equals 14 residues. V lost 5 bases and J lost 0, with 11 bases in between. The CDR3 region has the DNA TGCGCCAGCAGTTCGGGCAATTTGAACACTGAAGCTTTCTTT. This gives the protein CASSSGNLNTEAFF.

This clonotype showed up just a few times. This chain joins TRBV12-3 or TRBV12-4 and TRBJ2-5; D ambiguous. This CDR3 region has 13 residues. V was pared by 3 bases and J by 2 bases, with 7 bases between. CDR3 sequence (DNA): TGTGCCAGCAGTTTCTATCCTCAAGAGACCCAGTACTTC. Translation gives CASSFYPQETQYF.

This clonotype was picked up a small number of times. The rearrangement uses TRBV7-8 and TRBJ1-5; D remains ambiguous. The germline V and J ends were trimmed by 5 bases and 6 bases, with 14 bases remaining between them. Germline V gene lookup returns CDR1 SGHVS and CDR2 FQNEAQ. The CDR3 is 14 residues long. The CDR3 coding sequence is TGTGCCAGCAGCCCCCGGGATTGGGGTCAGCCCCAGCATTTT. Its protein product is CASSPRDWGQPQHF. Full variable domain (rest looked up from reference TRBV7-8 and TRBJ1-5): GAGVSQSPRYKVAKRGQDVALRCDPISGHVSLFWYQQALGQGPEFLTYFQNEAQLDKSGLPSDRFFAERPEGSVSTLKIQRTQQEDSAVYLCASSPRDWGQPQHFGDGTRLSIL.

The chain carries TRBV20-1 and TRBJ2-7, with a possible D match to TRBD1 (6 bases). Trimming shortened V by 3 bases and J by 3 bases, and 15 bases separated the two germline ends. This CDR3 contains 14 residues. Germline V gives CDR1 DFQATT, CDR2 SNEGSKA (reference sequence). The CDR3 region has the DNA TGCAGTGCTAGGAAGTCGACAGGTTTCTACGAGCAGTACTTC. Protein sequence: CSARKSTGFYEQYF.

V gene TRBV4-3 combines with J gene TRBJ1-1; tentatively, D is TRBD1 (6 bases). Germline V gives CDR1 LGHNA, CDR2 YSLEER. The V end lost 4 bases, the J end lost 10 bases, and 13 bases lay between the germline ends. The CDR3 contains 12 residues. CDR3 sequence (DNA): TGCGCCAGCAGCCTCCAACAGGGATCAGCTTTCTTT. Translated, it gives CASSLQQGSAFF.

This clonotype was recorded many times. The rearrangement uses TRBV6-5 and TRBJ2-2; D is possibly TRBD2 (5 bases). In germline, CDR1 is MNHEY, CDR2 SVGAGI. The CDR3 totals 15 residues. Trimming pared 0 bases from V and 3 bases from J, leaving 8 bases between. CDR3 in DNA: TGTGCCAGCAGTTACTCGATAGCGTACACCGGGGAGCTGTTTTTT. Translation: CASSYSIAYTGELFF.

Worth noting for this clonotype: An end of the junction differs from the germline gene, which may be a read error. The chain has TRBV20-1 and TRBJ2-7; TRBD2 matches 11 bases. The germline V gene has CDR1 DFQATT and CDR2 SNEGSKA (reference sequence). This CDR3 contains 15 residues. Written as DNA, the CDR3 is TGCAGTGCTCGAGAGGGTAGCGGGAGGGCATACGAGCAGTACTTC. Residues: CSAREGSGRAYEQYF.

The chain is built from TRBV5-1 and TRBJ2-3; TRBD1 or TRBD2 may be the D gene (5 bases each). Germline CDR1 and CDR2: SGHRS and YFSETQ. The CDR3 is 15 residues long. V was clipped by 3 bases and J by 4 bases, with 15 bases between them. DNA of the CDR3: TGCGCCAGCAGCTCGAGGGCAGGGCGGGCAGATACGCAGTATTTT. This translates into CASSSRAGRADTQYF.

This clonotype came up many times. The V and J genes are TRBV5-1 and TRBJ2-3; TRBD1 agrees at 11 bases. The ends lost 4 bases at V and 4 bases at J; junction bases unmatched: 8. Looked up from germline, CDR1 is SGHRS and CDR2 is YFSETQ. The CDR3 consists of 16 residues. CDR3 in DNA: TGCGCCAGCAGCCAGCTGGACAGGGGGCAATCAGATACGCAGTATTTT. Translated: CASSQLDRGQSDTQYF.